Shown below are 15 T cell receptor beta chains from a single sample sequenced in a study of blood T cell repertoires in COVID-19. TCRdb's table, derived via immunoSEQ multiplex PCR, lists solely in-frame clones and lacks some. The repertoire holds hundreds of thousands of clones, around 89% seen once, with roughly 0.26% in the top ten. Material: peripheral blood. These receptors were taken from a young woman with acute or convalescent COVID-19.

The chain couples TRBV7-9 to TRBJ2-1; 7 bases are a match to TRBD1. The CDR3 is 15 amino acids. Germline V CDR1 and CDR2: SEHNR, FQNEAQ (reference sequence). V lost 5 bases, J lost 4 bases, and 8 bases stayed unmatched. The CDR3 loop is CASSTGTEPYNEQFF. CDR3 bases: TGTGCCAGCAGCACCGGGACAGAGCCATACAATGAGCAGTTCTTC.

The chain couples TRBV9 to TRBJ2-7; 9 bases are shared with TRBD1. This CDR3 is built from 15 residues. CDR1 and CDR2 from the germline V gene are SGDLS and YYNGEE. V lost 4 bases to trimming and J lost 4 bases; unmatched junction nucleotides: 9. For the CDR3, the DNA is TGTGCCAGCAGCCCGCAGCGGGACAGGGTATACGAGCAGTACTTC. Its protein product is CASSPQRDRVYEQYF. The full variable domain, with the rest looked up from reference TRBV9 and TRBJ2-7, is DSGVTQTPKHLITATGQRVTLRCSPRSGDLSVYWYQQSLDQGLQFLIQYYNGEERAKGNILERFSAQQFPDLHSELNLSSLELGDSALYFCASSPQRDRVYEQYFGPGTRLTVT.

The genes are TRBV11-1 and TRBJ2-7; 9 nucleotides align to TRBD1. Germline trimming cut 6 bases from V and 3 bases from J; bases unmatched to any gene: 3. Germline V CDR1 and CDR2: SGHAT, FQDESV (reference sequence). This CDR3 spans 13 amino acids. The CDR3 loop is CASRQGAIYEQYF. CDR3 DNA: TGTGCCAGCAGACAGGGGGCTATCTACGAGCAGTACTTC. Complete variable domain (other parts from reference TRBV11-1 and TRBJ2-7): EAEVAQSPRYKITEKSQAVAFWCDPISGHATLYWYRQILGQGPELLVQFQDESVVDDSQLPKDRFSAERLKGVDSTLKIQPAELGDSAMYLCASRQGAIYEQYFGPGTRLTVT.

This clone has only a few counts. The V call is TRBV3-1 (or the pseudogene TRBV3-2), the J call TRBJ1-2; the D gene is possibly TRBD1 (6 bases). From germline, CDR1 is LGHDT and CDR2 YNNKEL (reference sequence). The CDR3 runs to 13 residues. V lost 1 base and J lost 6, with 9 bases in between. CDR3: CASSQAGAHGYTF. The CDR3 DNA is TGTGCCAGCAGCCAAGCAGGGGCTCATGGCTACACCTTC.

The rearrangement uses TRBV5-6 and TRBJ1-2; tentatively, D is TRBD1 (5 bases). Trimming removed 4 bases at V and 6 bases at J, with 16 bases between. The length of the CDR3 is 14 residues. Looked up from germline, CDR1 is SGHDT and CDR2 is YYEEEE. The CDR3 protein is CASSLPPRENGYTF. The CDR3, as DNA: TGTGCCAGCAGCCTCCCCCCCAGGGAAAATGGCTACACCTTC.

This chain links TRBV7-2 with TRBJ2-1; tentative D call: TRBD1 (5 bases). The ends were cut back, 1 base at V and 3 bases at J, with 7 bases in the middle. The CDR3 is made up of 14 amino acids. Germline CDR1 is SGHTA and CDR2 is FQGNSA. The CDR3 coding sequence is TGTGCCAGCAGCTTAGAAGGGGACTACAATGAGCAGTTCTTC. This codes for CASSLEGDYNEQFF.

The chain recombines TRBV7-3 with TRBJ2-7; possible D gene TRBD1, 6 bases. Looked up from germline, CDR1 is SGHTA and CDR2 is FQGTGA. Deletions cut 3 bases from V and 5 bases from J, with 11 bases between. CDR3 length: 13 residues. The CDR3: CASSFRRTDEQYF. Written as DNA, the CDR3 is TGTGCCAGCAGCTTCCGACGGACAGACGAGCAGTACTTC.

The chain has TRBV4-3 and TRBJ2-3; TRBD1 matches 11 bases. CDR1 LGHNA and CDR2 YSLEER come from the germline V gene. Germline trimming cut 0 bases from V and 11 bases from J; bases unmatched to any gene: 7. The CDR3 runs 15 residues. The CDR3 protein is CASSQDKRTGGEQYF. The CDR3 DNA reads TGCGCCAGCAGCCAAGACAAAAGGACAGGGGGCGAGCAGTATTTT.

The gene calls are TRBV11-2 and TRBJ1-1; 8 bases are shared with TRBD1. The CDR3 consists of 16 residues. Germline CDR1 is SGHAT and CDR2 is FQNNGV. Trimming removed 1 base from V and 4 bases from J; junction bases left unmatched: 8. CDR3 region: CASSLAPRGRATEAFF. In DNA form, the CDR3 reads TGTGCCAGCAGCTTAGCCCCCAGGGGGCGAGCCACTGAAGCTTTCTTT.

This clone was counted a single time. This chain uses TRBV7-3 with TRBJ2-2; D uncertain. The germline V gene has CDR1 SGHTA and CDR2 FQGTGA. The CDR3 has 13 residues. V was pared by 6 bases and J by 4 bases, with 9 bases between. CDR3 nucleotide sequence: TGTGCCAGCAGTATGTCTAGCACCGGGGAGCTGTTTTTT. This codes for CASSMSSTGELFF.

The J gene is TRBJ2-1, the V gene TRBV4-2; 8 bases line up with TRBD1. Germline CDR1 reads LGHNA; CDR2 reads YNFKEQ. CDR3 length equals 17 residues. Trimming removed 0 bases from V and 0 bases from J; junction bases left unmatched: 4. CDR3 in DNA: TGTGCCAGCAGCCAAGAGGGCACAGGGGGCTCCTACAATGAGCAGTTCTTC. Protein sequence: CASSQEGTGGSYNEQFF.

The chain joins TRBV5-1 to TRBJ1-2, with D possibly matching TRBD1 (6 bases). Trimming removed 2 bases from V and 4 bases from J, with 15 bases in between. The CDR3 contains 15 residues. Per germline, CDR1 SGHRS and CDR2 YFSETQ. The CDR3 DNA follows: TGCGCCAGCAGCTTAACCCAAGGACAGATCTATGGCTACACCTTC. Encoded protein: CASSLTQGQIYGYTF.

The chain uses TRBV9 and TRBJ1-1, with TRBD1 identical over 7 bases. Germline CDR1 reads SGDLS; CDR2 reads YYNGEE. This CDR3 comprises 17 residues. The ends lost 0 bases at V and 1 base at J; junction bases unmatched: 9. CDR3 nucleotides: TGTGCCAGCAGCGTAGGGGAGACAGGGTCAAAGAACACTGAAGCTTTCTTT. It is translated as CASSVGETGSKNTEAFF.

The J gene is TRBJ2-7, the V gene TRBV4-1, with D maybe TRBD1 (5 bases). Germline V gene lookup returns CDR1 MGHRA and CDR2 YSYEKL. V lost 2 bases to trimming and J lost 7 bases, with 12 bases between them. This CDR3 has 13 residues. The CDR3 DNA sequence: TGCGCCAGCAGCCAATGGGGCCCCGGAGAGCAGTACTTC. Translation gives CASSQWGPGEQYF.

In nucleotides, the CDR3 is TGCGCCAGCAGCCGAAGGCCGGACAGGGGGAGTGAAAAACTGTTTTTT. Its protein product is CASSRRPDRGSEKLFF. The chain combines TRBV4-1 with TRBJ1-4; 10 bases line up with TRBD1. Germline CDR1 MGHRA, CDR2 YSYEKL. The CDR3 runs to 16 residues. Trimming cost V 4 bases and J 7 bases; bases outside gene matches: 9.